Shown below are 26 T cell receptor beta chains from a single sample sequenced in a study of CD8 T cells in Susac syndrome. A quantity of about 0.5 to 1 ug RNA underwent reverse transcription using random hexamers. Using its own MiXCR run on the immunoSEQ multiplex PCR reads, TCRdb lists one record per CDR3 protein. The top ten clones hold roughly 0.088% of a sample with 100,000 to 150,000 distinct CDR3 sequences, just under 95% of them seen once. The source material was CD4+ T cells from PBMCs. Receptor source: a human donor with multiple sclerosis.

This rearrangement joins TRBV12-3 or TRBV12-4 to TRBJ2-5; D not resolved. V lost 3 bases, J lost 2 bases, and 7 bases lay in between. CDR3 length equals 13 residues. CDR3 residues: CASSFGTQETQYF. DNA of the CDR3: TGTGCCAGCAGTTTCGGTACTCAAGAGACCCAGTACTTC.

This chain connects TRBV6-1 to TRBJ2-7; 9 bases are a match to TRBD2. The V gene end was trimmed by 6 bases and the J gene end by 2 bases; junction bases not matched to a gene: 2. The CDR3 covers 13 residues. The germline CDR1 and CDR2 sequences are MNHNS and SASEGT. CDR3 DNA: TGTGCCAGCAGGACTAGCGGAACCTACGAGCAGTACTTC. Translating gives CASRTSGTYEQYF.

V is TRBV18 and J is TRBJ2-1; a possible D gene is TRBD2 (5 bases). CDR1 is KGHSH, CDR2 LQKENI, per germline. Trimming cost V 0 bases and J 8 bases, with 11 bases left between them. The length of the CDR3 is 14 residues. CDR3 residues: CASSPPQLVYEQFF. CDR3 nucleotide sequence: TGTGCCAGCTCACCACCCCAACTAGTTTATGAGCAGTTCTTC.

The V call is TRBV30, the J call TRBJ1-5; D gene uncertain. V lost 2 bases to trimming and J lost 5 bases, with 10 bases between them. Germline assignment: CDR1 GTSNPN and CDR2 SVGIG (reference sequence). CDR3 length equals 13 residues. CDR3 sequence reads: CAWSKGWDQPQHF. The CDR3, as DNA: TGTGCCTGGAGTAAAGGGTGGGATCAGCCCCAGCATTTT.

This chain links TRBV7-9 with TRBJ2-1; a possible D gene is TRBD2 (7 bases). Germline-derived CDR1 and CDR2 are SEHNR and FQNEAQ (reference sequence). This CDR3 contains 13 residues. V lost 3 bases, J lost 10 bases, and 13 bases lay in between. The CDR3 DNA sequence: TGTGCCAGCAGCTTCCCAGGGGAGGGCGAGCAGTTCTTC. Translating gives CASSFPGEGEQFF.

The chain employs TRBV3-1 and TRBJ1-1; TRBD1 is a possible D gene (6 bases). The CDR3 contains 13 residues. Germline V gene sequence: CDR1 LGHDT, CDR2 YNNKEL (reference sequence). Trimming took 4 bases from V and 5 from J, leaving 11 bases between them. The CDR3 protein is CASSPKGGTEAFF. In nucleotides, the CDR3 is TGTGCCAGCAGCCCTAAGGGGGGTACTGAAGCTTTCTTT.

This chain uses TRBV20-1 with TRBJ2-1; 9 positions agree with TRBD2. The germline gives CDR1 DFQATT, CDR2 SNEGSKA (reference sequence). V dropped 5 bases and J dropped 0; count of bases not matched to a gene: 8. The CDR3 loop spans 16 amino acids. CDR3 in amino acids: CSALPGLAPSYNEQFF. DNA for the CDR3: TGCAGTGCTCTCCCGGGACTAGCCCCCTCCTACAATGAGCAGTTCTTC.

V gene TRBV9 combines with J gene TRBJ2-2; the match to TRBD2 covers 7 bases. This CDR3 comprises 17 residues. Germline CDR1 SGDLS, CDR2 YYNGEE. With 4 bases clipped from V and 5 bases from J, the junction kept 14 bases outside the gene matches. The CDR3 sequence: CASSPTSSIGQTGELFF. In DNA, the CDR3 is TGTGCCAGCAGCCCGACTAGCTCCATCGGTCAAACCGGGGAGCTGTTTTTT. The variable domain in full, completed from reference TRBV9 and TRBJ2-2, reads DSGVTQTPKHLITATGQRVTLRCSPRSGDLSVYWYQQSLDQGLQFLIQYYNGEERAKGNILERFSAQQFPDLHSELNLSSLELGDSALYFCASSPTSSIGQTGELFFGEGSRLTVL.

The V call is TRBV10-3, the J call TRBJ2-5, with 10 bases that match TRBD1. The CDR3 is 15 amino acids. Germline assignment: CDR1 ENHRY and CDR2 SYGVKD. The junction had 7 bases not matched to a gene; V was cut back by 5 bases and J by 4 bases. CDR3: CAISSRDRGGETQYF. CDR3 sequence (DNA): TGTGCCATCAGTTCCCGGGACAGGGGAGGAGAGACCCAGTACTTC.

CDR3 in amino acids: CASSQGRTGRSGNTIYF. The CDR3 nucleotides are TGTGCCAGCAGCCAAGGAAGGACGGGCCGCTCTGGAAACACCATATATTTT. This chain joins TRBV4-2 and TRBJ1-3; D uncertain. Germline CDR1 LGHNA, CDR2 YNFKEQ. The CDR3 length is 17 residues. The germline V and J ends were trimmed by 1 base and 0 bases, with 13 bases remaining between them.

The genes are TRBV2 and TRBJ2-7; D unclear. Germline V gene sequence: CDR1 SNHLY, CDR2 FYNNEI. V was clipped by 8 bases and J by 1 base, with 21 bases between them. The CDR3 has 16 amino acids. The CDR3: CASYASLSDGSYEQYF. In DNA, the CDR3 is TGTGCCAGCTATGCCTCTCTTTCAGACGGATCCTACGAGCAGTACTTC.

V is TRBV20-1 and J is TRBJ1-5; D may be TRBD1 (5 bases). The CDR3 has 13 amino acids. Germline CDR1 is DFQATT and CDR2 is SNEGSKA (reference sequence). The V gene lost 5 bases and the J gene lost 3 bases, with 11 bases spanning the gap. CDR3 sequence: CSAGGQSNQPQHF. DNA of the CDR3: TGCAGTGCTGGCGGACAATCCAATCAGCCCCAGCATTTT.

This chain connects TRBV28 to TRBJ1-1, with unresolved D. The CDR3 spans 14 residues. Deletions cut 5 bases from V and 1 base from J, with 11 bases between. The germline gives CDR1 MDHEN, CDR2 SYDVKM. Here the CDR3 reads CASSAPSGNTEAFF. CDR3 nucleotide sequence: TGTGCCAGCAGTGCCCCCTCTGGGAACACTGAAGCTTTCTTT.

CDR3 residues: CACSRGLRNYGYTF. The CDR3 bases are TGTGCCTGTTCCAGGGGGCTCCGAAACTATGGCTACACCTTC. The chain recombines TRBV30 with TRBJ1-2, with 8 nucleotides matching TRBD1. There are 14 residues in the CDR3. The junction had 8 bases not matched to a gene; V was cut back by 6 bases and J by 2 bases. Germline values: CDR1 GTSNPN, CDR2 SVGIG (reference sequence).

The gene calls are TRBV6-6 and TRBJ2-7, with 7 nucleotides matching TRBD1. The CDR3 runs 15 residues. Germline-derived CDR1 and CDR2 are MNHNY and SVGAGI (reference sequence). V was pared by 5 bases and J by 1 base, with 8 bases of the junction left unmatched. As DNA, the CDR3 is TGTGCCAGCAGTCACCGGGACAGTGCTTCCTACGAGCAGTACTTC. As protein: CASSHRDSASYEQYF.

This chain links TRBV7-9 with TRBJ1-5; D not resolved. The CDR3 sequence is 16 residues long. From germline, CDR1 is SEHNR and CDR2 FQNEAQ (reference sequence). V lost 5 bases and J lost 0, with 14 bases in between. For the CDR3, the DNA is TGTGCCAGCAGCCGAATAATGGGAGATAGCAATCAGCCCCAGCATTTT. Its protein product is CASSRIMGDSNQPQHF. The whole variable domain, remainder taken from reference TRBV7-9 and TRBJ1-5, is DTGVSQNPRHKITKRGQNVTFRCDPISEHNRLYWYRQTLGQGPEFLTYFQNEAQLEKSRLLSDRFSAERPKGSFSTLEIQRTEQGDSAMYLCASSRIMGDSNQPQHFGDGTRLSIL.

The chain is built from TRBV20-1 and TRBJ1-2; possible D gene TRBD1, 6 bases. The CDR3 totals 12 residues. CDR1 and CDR2 from the germline V gene are DFQATT and SNEGSKA (reference sequence). V gave up 6 bases and J gave up 5 bases, with 13 bases separating them. The CDR3 is CSAPTGAYGYTF. The CDR3 coding sequence is TGCAGTGCCCCGACAGGAGCTTATGGCTACACCTTC.

J is TRBJ1-1 and V is TRBV5-1; D not resolved. CDR1 is SGHRS and CDR2 is YFSETQ in the germline V gene. This CDR3 comprises 12 residues. Trimming cost V 4 bases and J 10 bases, with 14 bases left between them. The CDR3 sequence is CASSPAGSRAFF. In DNA, the CDR3 is TGCGCCAGCAGCCCCGCGGGGTCCCGAGCTTTCTTT.

This chain links TRBV7-2 with TRBJ2-5; D is undetermined. Germline CDR1 and CDR2: SGHTA and FQGNSA. Trimming shortened V by 3 bases and J by 1 base, and 12 bases separated the two germline ends. The CDR3 runs to 15 residues. The CDR3 loop reads CASSFSAGFQETQYF. The CDR3 nucleotides read TGTGCCAGCAGCTTTTCGGCTGGTTTCCAAGAGACCCAGTACTTC.

The rearrangement uses TRBV4-1 and TRBJ1-4; 7 bases match TRBD1. The CDR3 spans 16 residues. Trimming removed 4 bases from V and 7 bases from J; junction bases left unmatched: 12. Germline CDR1 and CDR2: MGHRA and YSYEKL. The CDR3 region is CASSPLRQGGSEKLFF. In DNA form, the CDR3 reads TGCGCCAGCAGCCCTTTGCGACAGGGAGGGAGTGAAAAACTGTTTTTT.

The CDR3 is CASSYRGYNEQFF. The CDR3 coding sequence is TGTGCCAGCAGCTACAGGGGCTACAATGAGCAGTTCTTC. The chain recombines TRBV6-5 with TRBJ2-1; 7 nucleotides agree with TRBD1. The CDR3 contains 13 residues. The trim removed 6 bases at V and 3 bases at J, leaving 2 bases unmatched. The V gene's germline CDR1 is MNHEY and CDR2 SVGAGI.

The CDR3: CASSQDRRGWEKLFF. CDR3 DNA sequence: TGTGCCAGCAGCCAAGATAGGAGGGGTTGGGAAAAACTGTTTTTT. The rearrangement uses TRBV3-1 and TRBJ1-4; possible D gene TRBD1, 5 bases. Trimming shortened V by 0 bases and J by 8 bases, and 13 bases separated the two germline ends. CDR3 length: 15 amino acids. CDR1 and CDR2 from the germline V gene are LGHDT and YNNKEL (reference sequence).

The chain is built from TRBV5-4 and TRBJ1-1; D is unclear. The germline gives CDR1 SGHNT, CDR2 YYREEE (reference sequence). The CDR3 has 15 residues. Trimming removed 1 base at V and 2 bases at J, with 12 bases between. CDR3 sequence (DNA): TGTGCCAGCAGCTTGCCTGTCAGTGGTAACACTGAAGCTTTCTTT. The encoded protein is CASSLPVSGNTEAFF.

The chain combines TRBV4-1 with TRBJ1-5, with D possibly matching TRBD1 (5 bases). There are 18 residues in the CDR3. Trimming shortened V by 4 bases and J by 4 bases, and 23 bases separated the two germline ends. Germline CDR1 and CDR2: MGHRA and YSYEKL. The DNA of the CDR3 is TGCGCCAGCAGCCCAACGATCAATACGGGACGGATTAATCAGCCCCAGCATTTT. Amino acid sequence: CASSPTINTGRINQPQHF.

This chain links TRBV6-2 or TRBV6-3 with TRBJ1-1; a weak D match, TRBD1 (5 bases). Trimming removed 6 bases from V and 8 bases from J, with 19 bases in between. This CDR3 is 14 amino acids long. The germline gives CDR1 MNHEY, CDR2 SVGEGT. The CDR3 here is CASSPTRRGTEAFF. CDR3 in DNA: TGTGCCAGCAGCCCTACGAGGCGGGGGACCGAAGCTTTCTTT.

This chain joins TRBV7-9 and TRBJ2-4; 9 nucleotides agree with TRBD1. CDR3 length equals 14 residues. CDR1 is SEHNR, CDR2 FQNEAQ, per germline (reference sequence). Germline trimming cut 5 bases from V and 8 bases from J; bases unmatched to any gene: 7. The CDR3 here is CASSRTGERDIQYF. The CDR3 DNA reads as TGTGCCAGCAGCCGGACAGGGGAGAGGGACATTCAGTACTTC.